The next 29 T cell receptor beta chains were all read from a single sample in a study of neurological immune-mediated disorders. TCRdb independently ran MiXCR on the 5' RACE reads; one entry per CDR3 protein. This table has approximately 24,000 distinct CDR3 sequences, 10% to 15% appearing once. Sequencing was carried out using PBMCs. The source of these receptors is a woman aged 35 to 49 with HTLV-1-associated myelopathy (HAM/TSP).

This clonotype was detected ten times or more. The genes are TRBV20-1 and TRBJ2-3; TRBD2 matches at 10 bases. The CDR3 covers 14 residues. Germline V gives CDR1 DFQATT, CDR2 SNEGSKA (reference sequence). V dropped 1 base and J dropped 5; count of bases not matched to a gene: 3. The CDR3 bases are TGCAGTGCTAGAGTCGGACTAGCGGAAGATACGCAGTATTTT. Translation: CSARVGLAEDTQYF.

This clonotype was seen repeatedly, ten times or more. This chain joins TRBV20-1 and TRBJ2-3, with D possibly matching TRBD2 (7 bases). The ends were cut back, 3 bases at V and 7 bases at J, with 20 bases in the middle. The CDR3 is 15 residues long. Germline CDR1 DFQATT, CDR2 SNEGSKA (reference sequence). The CDR3 loop is CSASVRGALRNTQYF. CDR3 DNA: TGCAGTGCTAGCGTACGGGGGGCCCTGAGAAATACGCAGTATTTT.

This clonotype has a count of ten or more. In DNA, the CDR3 is TGCGCCAGCAGCTTGCCCGGGGAGGAGACCCAGTACTTC. Encoded protein: CASSLPGEETQYF. This chain joins TRBV5-1 and TRBJ2-5, with TRBD2 as a possible D gene (5 bases). Germline V gene data show CDR1 as SGHRS and CDR2 as YFSETQ. Trimming shortened V by 1 base and J by 5 bases, and 9 bases separated the two germline ends. This CDR3 contains 13 residues. Supplemented by reference TRBV5-1 and TRBJ2-5, the full variable domain reads KAGVTQTPRYLIKTRGQQVTLSCSPISGHRSVSWYQQTPGQGLQFLFEYFSETQRNKGNFPGRFSGRQFSNSRSEMNVSTLELGDSALYLCASSLPGEETQYFGPGTRLLVL.

This clonotype occurred many times. The rearrangement joins TRBV7-9 to TRBJ1-6, with D maybe TRBD1 (5 bases). Germline CDR1 and CDR2: SEHNR and FQNEAQ (reference sequence). This CDR3 spans 13 amino acids. Deletions cut 6 bases from V and 8 bases from J, with 11 bases between. The CDR3 here is CASRGQGYSPLHF. The CDR3 DNA is TGTGCCAGCAGGGGTCAGGGTTATTCACCCCTCCACTTT. The whole variable domain, filled in from reference TRBV7-9 and TRBJ1-6, reads DTGVSQNPRHKITKRGQNVTFRCDPISEHNRLYWYRQTLGQGPEFLTYFQNEAQLEKSRLLSDRFSAERPKGSFSTLEIQRTEQGDSAMYLCASRGQGYSPLHFGNGTRLTVT.

This clonotype came up a few times. Mismatch with germline at one junction end may stem from a read error. The V and J genes are TRBV7-6 and TRBJ2-2; TRBD2 might be the D (7 bases). This CDR3 is 16 amino acids long. Germline-derived CDR1 and CDR2 are SGHVS and FNYEAQ. The CDR3 DNA is TGTGCCAGCAGCCCCCGAAAGGGGAGGGGGACCGTGGAGCTGTTTTTT. It yields the protein CASSPRKGRGTVELFF.

This clonotype was picked up many times. CDR3 nucleotides: TGTGCCAGCAGCTTCCGGGGCACAGATACGCAGTATTTT. Residues: CASSFRGTDTQYF. The chain combines TRBV7-3 with TRBJ2-3; the D is unclear. CDR1 and CDR2 (germline): SGHTA, FQGTGA. V was pared by 3 bases and J by 1 base, with 5 bases between. The CDR3 runs to 13 residues.

This clonotype occurred many times. The chain joins TRBV20-1 to TRBJ2-5; D remains ambiguous. The V end lost 7 bases, the J end lost 4 bases, and 10 bases lay between the germline ends. CDR3 length: 11 amino acids. Germline V gene sequence: CDR1 DFQATT, CDR2 SNEGSKA (reference sequence). The CDR3 sequence: CSVPSGETQYF. The CDR3 DNA reads as TGCAGTGTTCCCTCGGGAGAGACCCAGTACTTC.

This clonotype has ten or more counts. This rearrangement joins TRBV10-3 to TRBJ2-1, with a tentative D call TRBD2 (6 bases). CDR1 is ENHRY, CDR2 SYGVKD, per germline. This CDR3 has 15 residues. Trimming took off 6 bases at V and 0 bases at J, with 12 bases between the two ends. CDR3 DNA sequence: TGTGCCATCAGGGGCGGGGACCGCTCCTACAATGAGCAGTTCTTC. Translated, it gives CAIRGGDRSYNEQFF.

This clonotype was seen many times. The chain joins TRBV14 to TRBJ1-1; maybe TRBD1 (6 bases). V lost 4 bases, J lost 5 bases, and 17 bases lay in between. The CDR3 covers 15 residues. Germline-derived CDR1 and CDR2 are SGHDN and FVKESK. The chain's CDR3 is CASSRGAGLFTEAFF. Here the CDR3 DNA reads TGTGCCAGCAGCCGGGGGGCAGGGCTCTTTACTGAAGCTTTCTTT.

Many counts were recorded for this clonotype. This chain links TRBV29-1 with TRBJ2-7, with a weak D call TRBD2 (6 bases). CDR3 length: 14 residues. Germline CDR1 reads SQVTM; CDR2 reads ANQGSEA. Trimming pared 2 bases from V and 3 bases from J, leaving 14 bases between. The CDR3, as DNA: TGCAGCGTTGAATCAATGGGGACTGACTACGAGCAGTACTTC. Translated: CSVESMGTDYEQYF.

The table lists this clonotype with many counts. V gene TRBV20-1 combines with J gene TRBJ2-5; tentative D call: TRBD2 (6 bases). The CDR3 is made up of 12 amino acids. Germline V gives CDR1 DFQATT, CDR2 SNEGSKA (reference sequence). Trimming pared 6 bases from V and 4 bases from J, leaving 12 bases between. CDR3 residues: CSAMDGRETQYF. DNA for the CDR3: TGCAGTGCAATGGACGGGAGAGAGACCCAGTACTTC.

There are a few counts of this clonotype. The chain uses TRBV10-3 and TRBJ2-3; tentatively, D is TRBD2 (5 bases). This CDR3 contains 15 residues. V shed 4 bases and J shed 0 bases, with 11 bases lying between them. Germline CDR1 reads ENHRY; CDR2 reads SYGVKD. The CDR3 nucleotides are TGTGCCATCAGTGTCCGAGCGGAAAGCACAGATACGCAGTATTTT. Its protein product is CAISVRAESTDTQYF.

This clonotype was seen at least ten times. The CDR3 DNA reads TGTGCCAGCAGCAGCGGGGGGGCCCTAGAGACCCAGTACTTC. Amino acid sequence: CASSSGGALETQYF. This chain joins TRBV27 and TRBJ2-5; 10 positions match TRBD2. The junction had 5 bases not matched to a gene; V was cut back by 6 bases and J by 4 bases. The CDR3 sequence is 14 residues long. Germline loops: CDR1 MNHEY, CDR2 SMNVEV (reference sequence).

The table lists this clonotype with many counts. CDR3 DNA: TGTGCCAGCAGCTTAGGACTAGCGGGGGATCCTGAGCAGTTCTTC. Translation: CASSLGLAGDPEQFF. The V and J genes are TRBV11-2 and TRBJ2-1; 12 bases are a match to TRBD2. J gave up 9 bases and V 1 base, and 4 bases lay outside the gene matches. The CDR3 covers 15 residues. The germline V gene encodes CDR1 SGHAT and CDR2 FQNNGV.

V is TRBV6-6 and J is TRBJ2-2; possible D gene TRBD2, 5 bases. Germline V gives CDR1 MNHNY, CDR2 SVGAGI (reference sequence). This CDR3 has 13 amino acids. The CDR3 nucleotides are TGTAACAGCAGTCGGGGGAACACCGGGGAGCTGTTTTTT. Its protein product is CNSSRGNTGELFF.

Ten or more counts support this clonotype. The chain has TRBV5-1 and TRBJ2-7; 7 nucleotides match TRBD1. The CDR3 consists of 13 residues. J gave up 7 bases and V 7 bases, and 11 bases lay outside the gene matches. Germline CDR1 is SGHRS and CDR2 is YFSETQ. The CDR3 nucleotides are TGCGCCAGCTGCCGACAGGGAATGGAAGAGCAGTACTTC. Its protein is CASCRQGMEEQYF.

There are many counts of this clonotype. This chain uses TRBV20-1 with TRBJ2-3; 12 bases match TRBD2. With 5 bases clipped from V and 0 bases from J, the junction kept 3 bases outside the gene matches. The CDR3 is 15 amino acids. Per the germline V gene, CDR1 is DFQATT and CDR2 is SNEGSKA (reference sequence). This CDR3 reads CSAWTSGASTDTQYF. The CDR3 DNA reads TGCAGTGCTTGGACTAGCGGGGCTAGCACAGATACGCAGTATTTT.

This clonotype was detected ten times or more. This rearrangement joins TRBV5-1 to TRBJ2-7, with D unclear. CDR1 is SGHRS, CDR2 YFSETQ, per germline. This CDR3 has 12 residues. V shed 0 bases and J shed 5 bases, with 6 bases lying between them. In nucleotides, the CDR3 is TGCGCCAGCAGCTTGGGGTCCCACGAGCAGTACTTC. It translates to CASSLGSHEQYF. Looking up the rest from reference TRBV5-1 and TRBJ2-7 gives the full variable domain: KAGVTQTPRYLIKTRGQQVTLSCSPISGHRSVSWYQQTPGQGLQFLFEYFSETQRNKGNFPGRFSGRQFSNSRSEMNVSTLELGDSALYLCASSLGSHEQYFGPGTRLTVT.

V usage is TRBV29-1 and J usage is TRBJ2-1; possibly TRBD2 for D (7 bases). Per germline, CDR1 SQVTM and CDR2 ANQGSEA. CDR3 length: 14 residues. V shed 4 bases and J shed 1 base, with 11 bases lying between them. The CDR3 protein is CSVAAGASYNEQFF. The CDR3 DNA sequence: TGCAGCGTTGCGGCGGGGGCGTCCTACAATGAGCAGTTCTTC.

In this sample, this clonotype turned up many times. V and J are TRBV5-6 and TRBJ1-1; maybe TRBD1 (5 bases). Between the trimmed V and J ends, which lost 0 bases and 7 bases, there was a span of 7 bases. The CDR3 spans 12 residues. Germline values: CDR1 SGHDT, CDR2 YYEEEE. Here the CDR3 reads CASSLAGDEAFF. The CDR3 nucleotides are TGTGCCAGCAGCTTGGCGGGGGATGAAGCTTTCTTT.

This clonotype was found many times. The chain combines TRBV5-1 with TRBJ1-1; TRBD1 is a possible D gene (5 bases). Germline values: CDR1 SGHRS, CDR2 YFSETQ. V was shortened by 1 base and J by 4 bases, with 14 bases between the two germline ends. The CDR3 totals 15 residues. CDR3 sequence: CASSLSNPQGTEAFF. CDR3 nucleotides: TGCGCCAGCAGCTTGTCCAATCCCCAGGGCACTGAAGCTTTCTTT.

This clonotype was picked up many times. The V gene is TRBV10-3, the J gene TRBJ1-1; 8 bases match TRBD1. The trim removed 8 bases at V and 4 bases at J, leaving 9 bases unmatched. This CDR3 is built from 14 residues. CDR1 is ENHRY and CDR2 is SYGVKD in the germline V gene. CDR3: CAIGRTGRSTEAFF. The DNA for the CDR3 is TGTGCCATCGGTAGGACAGGGAGGAGCACTGAAGCTTTCTTT.

This clonotype was counted ten times or more. This sequence joins TRBV6-1 and TRBJ1-6; 7 bases are a match to TRBD1. Germline loops: CDR1 MNHNS, CDR2 SASEGT. This CDR3 is 15 amino acids long. Trimming at V came to 6 bases and at J to 7 bases, leaving 9 bases not matched to a gene. CDR3 region: CASRPSRGENSPLHF. CDR3 in DNA: TGTGCCAGCAGGCCCTCCAGGGGGGAGAATTCACCCCTCCACTTT.

This clonotype was counted ten times or more. J is TRBJ1-5 and V is TRBV5-1; D gene unclear. The CDR3 totals 13 residues. The germline V gene encodes CDR1 SGHRS and CDR2 YFSETQ. V was trimmed by 4 bases and J by 3 bases, leaving 8 bases between them. The CDR3 here is CASSLDLNQPQHF. CDR3 nucleotide sequence: TGCGCCAGCAGCCTAGACCTCAATCAGCCCCAGCATTTT.

This clonotype was found many times. The chain uses TRBV10-3 and TRBJ2-7, with D possibly TRBD2 on 5 matching bases. Germline V lookup: CDR1 ENHRY, CDR2 SYGVKD. V lost 6 bases to trimming and J lost 4 bases, with 7 bases between them. The CDR3 has 11 residues. In nucleotides, the CDR3 is TGTGCCATCAGCCCGGGGTACGAGCAGTACTTC. It is translated as CAISPGYEQYF.

This clonotype was observed many times. The CDR3 nucleotides are TGTGCCAGCAGCATACTTAGCGGGGCTAGCACAGATACGCAGTATTTT. Protein sequence: CASSILSGASTDTQYF. The chain uses TRBV7-9 and TRBJ2-3; 8 bases are a match to TRBD2. CDR3 length equals 16 residues. Germline lookup yields CDR1 SEHNR and CDR2 FQNEAQ (reference sequence). With V trimmed by 5 bases and J by 0 bases, 7 bases remained unmatched.

At least ten counts were recorded for this clonotype. The chain employs TRBV5-1 and TRBJ2-3; tentative D call: TRBD1 (7 bases). The germline V gene has CDR1 SGHRS and CDR2 YFSETQ. The CDR3 runs 16 residues. V shed 4 bases and J shed 3 bases, with 18 bases lying between them. The CDR3 loop is CASSRAGQLPTDTQYF. CDR3 DNA: TGCGCCAGCAGCCGCGCGGGACAGTTGCCGACAGATACGCAGTATTTT.

This CDR3 is CASRGAGNTEAFF. The CDR3 region has the DNA TGTGCCAGCAGAGGGGCAGGGAACACTGAAGCTTTCTTT. The chain uses TRBV2 and TRBJ1-1; TRBD1 is a possible D gene (5 bases). The CDR3 is 13 residues long. The ends were cut back, 6 bases at V and 1 base at J, with 9 bases in the middle. Germline values: CDR1 SNHLY, CDR2 FYNNEI.

This clonotype was counted many times. The chain uses TRBV20-1 and TRBJ2-1, with 12 bases aligning to TRBD2. Germline lookup yields CDR1 DFQATT and CDR2 SNEGSKA (reference sequence). The J segment lost 4 bases and the V segment lost 0 bases, leaving 4 bases of the junction unmatched. CDR3 length equals 16 residues. The DNA of the CDR3 is TGCAGTGCTAGAGATAGAACTAGCGGGGGGTACAATGAGCAGTTCTTC. This gives the protein CSARDRTSGGYNEQFF.